A single sample gave rise to the 16 T cell receptor beta chains below, sequenced in a study of T cells in localized non-small cell lung cancer. Sequenced by immunoSEQ multiplex PCR; TCRdb stores in-frame clones only, minus some. The data show more than 20,000 clones, 75% to 90% seen once. Sample: peripheral blood, taken before any cancer treatment. The receptors come from a female donor older than 55 with stage I lung adenocarcinoma.

CDR3 residues: CASSLQQTRNQPQHF. CDR3 coding DNA: TGTGCCAGCAGTCTCCAGCAAACGCGGAATCAGCCCCAGCATTTT. V is TRBV28 and J is TRBJ1-5, with unresolved D. CDR1 MDHEN and CDR2 SYDVKM come from the germline V gene. V lost 5 bases and J lost 4, with 15 bases in between. This CDR3 region has 15 residues.

This chain connects TRBV29-1 to TRBJ1-1; D unresolved. Trimming cost V 7 bases and J 7 bases, with 13 bases left between them. Germline CDR1 reads SQVTM; CDR2 reads ANQGSEA. The CDR3 is 11 residues long. CDR3 amino acids: CSGIRVDEAFF. The CDR3 bases are TGCAGCGGCATCCGGGTAGATGAAGCTTTCTTT.

This clone was detected a few times. DNA for the CDR3: TGTGCCAGCAGCGTAGCTCCAGGGGGCACTGAAGCTTTCTTT. It yields the protein CASSVAPGGTEAFF. The chain has TRBV9 and TRBJ1-1; the match to TRBD1 covers 7 bases. The CDR3 extends over 14 amino acids. V lost 0 bases and J lost 4; bases outside the gene matches: 3. The germline CDR1 and CDR2 sequences are SGDLS and YYNGEE.

The table lists this clone with a count of one. This chain joins TRBV18 and TRBJ2-1; tentative D call: TRBD2 (6 bases). Trimming removed 1 base from V and 0 bases from J, with 10 bases in between. This CDR3 spans 16 amino acids. From germline, CDR1 is KGHSH and CDR2 LQKENI. The CDR3 loop is CASSPLAAASYNEQFF. CDR3 sequence (DNA): TGTGCCAGCTCACCACTAGCGGCCGCCTCCTACAATGAGCAGTTCTTC.

The rearrangement links TRBV7-3 to TRBJ2-6; unclear D gene. The CDR3 runs to 16 residues. V was pared by 1 base and J by 0 bases, with 7 bases between. Per germline, CDR1 SGHTA and CDR2 FQGTGA. The CDR3 bases are TGTGCCAGCAGCTTAAAGTTGGGCTCTGGGGCCAACGTCCTGACTTTC. Protein product: CASSLKLGSGANVLTF.

The chain links TRBV7-9 to TRBJ2-2; D is ambiguous. This CDR3 contains 11 residues. Germline loops: CDR1 SEHNR, CDR2 FQNEAQ (reference sequence). V was shortened by 4 bases and J by 7 bases, with 4 bases between the two germline ends. CDR3 DNA sequence: TGTGCCAGCAGCTCCTACGGGGAGCTGTTTTTT. Protein: CASSSYGELFF.

The V call is TRBV6-1, the J call TRBJ2-7; 10 bases map to TRBD2. The CDR3 consists of 13 residues. Germline lookup yields CDR1 MNHNS and CDR2 SASEGT. Trimming cost V 10 bases and J 4 bases; bases outside gene matches: 7. CDR3 DNA sequence: TGTGCCACCACTAGCGGGGCCCATTACGAGCAGTACTTC. Its protein product is CATTSGAHYEQYF.

This clone is a singleton in its sample. This chain links TRBV9 with TRBJ1-4; the D gene is possibly TRBD1 (6 bases). The CDR3 sequence is 16 residues long. Trimming stripped 0 bases from V and 8 bases from J, with 17 bases between. Germline V lookup: CDR1 SGDLS, CDR2 YYNGEE. CDR3 sequence reads: CASSVAAGGEREKLFF. The CDR3 coding sequence is TGTGCCAGCAGCGTAGCCGCCGGGGGCGAACGGGAAAAACTGTTTTTT.

V usage is TRBV2 and J usage is TRBJ1-5; TRBD1 matches 10 bases. This CDR3 has 14 residues. Unmatched junction bases numbered 2, after V lost 6 bases and J lost 3 bases. Germline V gene data show CDR1 as SNHLY and CDR2 as FYNNEI. The CDR3, as DNA: TGTGCCAGCAGGGGGACAGGGGCCAATCAGCCCCAGCATTTT. This gives the protein CASRGTGANQPQHF.

The rearrangement links TRBV7-8 to TRBJ1-1, with D possibly TRBD1 on 6 matching bases. This CDR3 contains 17 residues. Looked up from germline, CDR1 is SGHVS and CDR2 is FQNEAQ. The germline V and J ends were trimmed by 0 bases and 1 base, with 15 bases remaining between them. The CDR3 sequence: CASSLAHRQGQNTEAFF. As DNA, the CDR3 is TGTGCCAGCAGCTTAGCCCACCGCCAGGGACAGAACACTGAAGCTTTCTTT. Full variable domain (outside the CDR3, taken from reference TRBV7-8 and TRBJ1-1): GAGVSQSPRYKVAKRGQDVALRCDPISGHVSLFWYQQALGQGPEFLTYFQNEAQLDKSGLPSDRFFAERPEGSVSTLKIQRTQQEDSAVYLCASSLAHRQGQNTEAFFGQGTRLTVV.

This clone has just a few counts. This chain joins TRBV25-1 and TRBJ2-1, with 7 bases lining up with TRBD2. The CDR3 has 16 residues. The V and J ends lost 3 bases and 4 bases, in that order; junction bases with no gene match: 9. CDR1 is MGHDK, CDR2 SYGVNS, per germline. CDR3 residues: CASSELGGSKYNEQFF. The CDR3, as DNA: TGTGCCAGCAGTGAGTTGGGCGGGAGTAAATACAATGAGCAGTTCTTC.

In its sample, this clone was seen a few times. J is TRBJ1-6 and V is TRBV6-6, with TRBD1 as a possible D gene (6 bases). CDR1 and CDR2 from the germline V gene are MNHNY and SVGAGI (reference sequence). Trimming pared 6 bases from V and 5 bases from J, leaving 14 bases between. The CDR3 totals 15 residues. The DNA of the CDR3 is TGTGCCAGCAGCGTCACAGGGTCCAATAATTCACCCCTCCACTTT. Residues: CASSVTGSNNSPLHF.

The chain carries TRBV5-1 and TRBJ2-1, with D possibly being TRBD2 (6 bases). Deletions cut 2 bases from V and 4 bases from J, with 10 bases between. This CDR3 is built from 14 residues. CDR1 and CDR2 (germline): SGHRS, YFSETQ. The CDR3 DNA is TGCGCCAGCAGCTTTGGCGGGACGTACAATGAGCAGTTCTTC. Residues: CASSFGGTYNEQFF. The variable domain in full, completed from reference TRBV5-1 and TRBJ2-1, reads KAGVTQTPRYLIKTRGQQVTLSCSPISGHRSVSWYQQTPGQGLQFLFEYFSETQRNKGNFPGRFSGRQFSNSRSEMNVSTLELGDSALYLCASSFGGTYNEQFFGPGTRLTVL.

This CDR3 is CASGRGHPGQESSQPQHF. The CDR3 DNA follows: TGCGCCAGCGGGAGAGGTCATCCGGGACAGGAGTCGAGTCAGCCCCAGCATTTT. The gene calls are TRBV10-2 and TRBJ1-5; 8 positions agree with TRBD1. Looked up from germline, CDR1 is WSHSY and CDR2 is SAAADI. The CDR3 spans 18 residues. Germline trimming cut 8 bases from V and 6 bases from J; bases unmatched to any gene: 21.

The chain recombines TRBV21-1 with TRBJ2-7. TRBV21-1 is a recognized pseudogene. The length of the CDR3 is 18 residues. CDR3 region: CASSKAALGVRELSEQYF. The CDR3 DNA is TGTGCCAGCAGCAAAGCGGCTTTAGGGGTGAGGGAATTGAGCGAGCAGTACTTC.

This clone is a singleton in its sample. The chain couples TRBV7-9 to TRBJ1-3, with 8 bases lining up with TRBD1. With V trimmed by 3 bases and J by 4 bases, 5 bases remained unmatched. Germline V gene sequence: CDR1 SEHNR, CDR2 FQNEAQ (reference sequence). There are 15 residues in the CDR3. CDR3 in amino acids: CASSFDGTGGNTIYF. CDR3 DNA sequence: TGTGCCAGCAGCTTCGATGGGACAGGAGGAAACACCATATATTTT.